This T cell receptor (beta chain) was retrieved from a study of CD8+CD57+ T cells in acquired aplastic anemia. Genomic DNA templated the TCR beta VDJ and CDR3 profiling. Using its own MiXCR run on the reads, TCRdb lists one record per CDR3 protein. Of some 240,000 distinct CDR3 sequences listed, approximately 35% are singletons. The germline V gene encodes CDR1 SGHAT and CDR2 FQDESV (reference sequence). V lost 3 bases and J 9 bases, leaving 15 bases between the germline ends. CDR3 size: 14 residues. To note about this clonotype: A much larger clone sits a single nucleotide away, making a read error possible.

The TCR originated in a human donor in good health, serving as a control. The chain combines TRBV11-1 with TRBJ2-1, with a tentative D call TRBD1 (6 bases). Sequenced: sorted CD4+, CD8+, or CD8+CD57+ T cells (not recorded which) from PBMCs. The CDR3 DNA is TGTGCCAGCAGCTTTTGGGGGCCTAAGGGTGAGCAGTTCTTC. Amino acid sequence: CASSFWGPKGEQFF.